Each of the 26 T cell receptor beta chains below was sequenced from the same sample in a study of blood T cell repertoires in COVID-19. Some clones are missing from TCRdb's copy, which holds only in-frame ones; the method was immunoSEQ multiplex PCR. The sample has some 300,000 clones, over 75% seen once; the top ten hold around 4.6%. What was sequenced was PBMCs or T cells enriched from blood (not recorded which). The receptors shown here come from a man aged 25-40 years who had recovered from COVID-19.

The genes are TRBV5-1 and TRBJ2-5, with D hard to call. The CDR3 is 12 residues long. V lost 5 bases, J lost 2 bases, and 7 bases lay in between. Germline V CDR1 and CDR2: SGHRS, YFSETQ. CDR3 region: CASRASQETQYF. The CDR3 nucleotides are TGCGCCAGCAGGGCCTCACAAGAGACCCAGTACTTC.

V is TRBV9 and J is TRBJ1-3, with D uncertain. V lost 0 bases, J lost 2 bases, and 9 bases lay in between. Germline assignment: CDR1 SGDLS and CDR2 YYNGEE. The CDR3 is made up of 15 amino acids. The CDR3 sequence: CASSVGMSTGNTIYF. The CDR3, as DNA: TGTGCCAGCAGCGTAGGTATGAGTACTGGAAACACCATATATTTT.

This CDR3 reads CASSPSTAGVYEQYF. CDR3 nucleotides: TGTGCCAGCTCACCATCGACAGCGGGCGTCTACGAGCAGTACTTC. The V gene is TRBV18, the J gene TRBJ2-7; a weak D match, TRBD2 (6 bases). The germline CDR1 and CDR2 sequences are KGHSH and LQKENI. This CDR3 has 15 amino acids. V was trimmed by 2 bases and J by 3 bases, leaving 14 bases between them.

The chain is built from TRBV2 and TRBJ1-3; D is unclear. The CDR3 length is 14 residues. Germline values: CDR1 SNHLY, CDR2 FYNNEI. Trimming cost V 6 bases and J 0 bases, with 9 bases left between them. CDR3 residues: CASRELYSGNTIYF. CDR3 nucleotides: TGTGCCAGCAGGGAACTGTACTCTGGAAACACCATATATTTT.

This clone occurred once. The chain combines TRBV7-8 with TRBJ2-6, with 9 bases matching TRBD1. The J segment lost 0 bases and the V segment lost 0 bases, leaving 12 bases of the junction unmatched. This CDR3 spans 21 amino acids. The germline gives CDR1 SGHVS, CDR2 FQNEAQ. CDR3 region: CASSLAVSGTGTFSGANVLTF. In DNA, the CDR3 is TGTGCCAGCAGCTTAGCGGTATCCGGGACAGGGACTTTCTCTGGGGCCAACGTCCTGACTTTC. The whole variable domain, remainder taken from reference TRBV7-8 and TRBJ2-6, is GAGVSQSPRYKVAKRGQDVALRCDPISGHVSLFWYQQALGQGPEFLTYFQNEAQLDKSGLPSDRFFAERPEGSVSTLKIQRTQQEDSAVYLCASSLAVSGTGTFSGANVLTFGAGSRLTVL.

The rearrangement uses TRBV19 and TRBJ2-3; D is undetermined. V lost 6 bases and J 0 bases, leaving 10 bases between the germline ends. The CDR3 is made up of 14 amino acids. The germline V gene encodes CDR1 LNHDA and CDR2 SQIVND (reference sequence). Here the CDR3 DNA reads TGTGCCAGTAGAGTGACAACTAGCACAGATACGCAGTATTTT. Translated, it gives CASRVTTSTDTQYF.

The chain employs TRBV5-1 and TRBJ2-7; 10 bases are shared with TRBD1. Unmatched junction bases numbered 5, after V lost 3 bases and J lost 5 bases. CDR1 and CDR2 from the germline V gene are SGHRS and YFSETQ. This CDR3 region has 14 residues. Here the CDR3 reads CASSSPGQGNEQYF. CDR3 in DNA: TGCGCCAGCAGCTCACCGGGACAGGGGAACGAGCAGTACTTC.

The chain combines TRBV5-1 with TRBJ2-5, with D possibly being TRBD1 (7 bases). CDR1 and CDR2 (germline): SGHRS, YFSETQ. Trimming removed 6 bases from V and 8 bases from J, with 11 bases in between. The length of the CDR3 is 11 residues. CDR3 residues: CASNQGGTQYF. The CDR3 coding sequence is TGCGCCAGCAACCAGGGGGGTACCCAGTACTTC.

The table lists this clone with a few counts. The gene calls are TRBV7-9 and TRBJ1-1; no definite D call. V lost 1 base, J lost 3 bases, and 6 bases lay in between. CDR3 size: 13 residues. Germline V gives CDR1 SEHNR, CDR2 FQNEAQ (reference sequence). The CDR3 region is CASSLVRDTEAFF. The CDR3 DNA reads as TGTGCCAGCAGCTTAGTACGGGACACTGAAGCTTTCTTT.

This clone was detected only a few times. The CDR3 DNA follows: TGTGCCAGCAGCTGGGGGGGGGCCCGGAAGAATGAGCAGTTCTTC. Translated: CASSWGGARKNEQFF. This chain connects TRBV7-2 to TRBJ2-1; D might be TRBD2 (7 bases). Germline V CDR1 and CDR2: SGHTA, FQGNSA. The CDR3 is 15 amino acids. V lost 4 bases, J lost 7 bases, and 17 bases lay in between. Filled out from reference TRBV7-2 and TRBJ2-1, the complete variable domain reads GAGVSQSPSNKVTEKGKDVELRCDPISGHTALYWYRQSLGQGLEFLIYFQGNSAPDKSGLPSDRFSAERTGGSVSTLTIQRTQQEDSAVYLCASSWGGARKNEQFFGPGTRLTVL.

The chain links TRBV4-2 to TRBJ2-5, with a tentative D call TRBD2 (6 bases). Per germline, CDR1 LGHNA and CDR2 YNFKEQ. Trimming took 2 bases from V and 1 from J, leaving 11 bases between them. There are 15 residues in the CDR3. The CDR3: CASSQTGETQETQYF. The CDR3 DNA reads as TGTGCCAGCAGCCAAACGGGGGAGACCCAAGAGACCCAGTACTTC.

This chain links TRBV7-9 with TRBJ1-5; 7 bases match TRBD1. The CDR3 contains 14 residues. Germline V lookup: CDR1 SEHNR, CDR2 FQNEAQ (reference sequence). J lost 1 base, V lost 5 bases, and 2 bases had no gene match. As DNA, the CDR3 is TGTGCCAGCAGCCGAGGGGGCAGCAATCAGCCCCAGCATTTT. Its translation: CASSRGGSNQPQHF.

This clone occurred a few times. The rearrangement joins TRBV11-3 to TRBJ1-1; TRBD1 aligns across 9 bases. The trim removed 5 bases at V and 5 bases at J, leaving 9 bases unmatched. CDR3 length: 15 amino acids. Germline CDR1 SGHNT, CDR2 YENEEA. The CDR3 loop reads CASSAGTGRLTEAFF. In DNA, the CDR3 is TGTGCCAGCAGCGCCGGGACAGGGCGCCTTACTGAAGCTTTCTTT.

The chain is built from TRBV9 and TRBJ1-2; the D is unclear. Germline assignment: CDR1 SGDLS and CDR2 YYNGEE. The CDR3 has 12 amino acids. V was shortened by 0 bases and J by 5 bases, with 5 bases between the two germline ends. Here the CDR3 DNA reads TGTGCCAGCAGCGTAGACAGTTATGGCTACACCTTC. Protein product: CASSVDSYGYTF.

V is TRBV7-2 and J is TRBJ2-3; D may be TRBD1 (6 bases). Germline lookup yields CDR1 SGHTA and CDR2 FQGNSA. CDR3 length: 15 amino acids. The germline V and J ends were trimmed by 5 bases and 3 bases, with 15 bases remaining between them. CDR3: CASSPDRWSTDTQYF. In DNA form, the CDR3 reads TGTGCCAGCAGCCCCGACAGGTGGAGTACAGATACGCAGTATTTT.

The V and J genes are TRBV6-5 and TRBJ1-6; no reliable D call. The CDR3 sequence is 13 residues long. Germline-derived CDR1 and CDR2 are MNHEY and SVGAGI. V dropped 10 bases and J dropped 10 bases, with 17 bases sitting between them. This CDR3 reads CATWRNEGSPLHF. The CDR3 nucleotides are TGTGCCACCTGGAGAAATGAGGGATCACCCCTCCACTTT.

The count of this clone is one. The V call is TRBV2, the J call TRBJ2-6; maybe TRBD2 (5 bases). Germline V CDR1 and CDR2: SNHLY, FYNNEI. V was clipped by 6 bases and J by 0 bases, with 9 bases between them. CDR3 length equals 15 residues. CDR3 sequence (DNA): TGTGCCAGCAGAGGAGGCCGCTCTGGGGCCAACGTCCTGACTTTC. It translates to CASRGGRSGANVLTF. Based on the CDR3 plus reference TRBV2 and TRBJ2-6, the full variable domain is EPEVTQTPSHQVTQMGQEVILRCVPISNHLYFYWYRQILGQKVEFLVSFYNNEISEKSEIFDDQFSVERPDGSNFTLKIRSTKLEDSAMYFCASRGGRSGANVLTFGAGSRLTVL.

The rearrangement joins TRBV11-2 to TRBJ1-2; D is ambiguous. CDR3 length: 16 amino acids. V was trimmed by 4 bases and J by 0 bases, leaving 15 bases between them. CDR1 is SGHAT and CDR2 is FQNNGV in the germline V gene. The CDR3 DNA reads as TGTGCCAGCAGCTCCCCTGGTTTGGGAGCTAACTATGGCTACACCTTC. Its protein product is CASSSPGLGANYGYTF.

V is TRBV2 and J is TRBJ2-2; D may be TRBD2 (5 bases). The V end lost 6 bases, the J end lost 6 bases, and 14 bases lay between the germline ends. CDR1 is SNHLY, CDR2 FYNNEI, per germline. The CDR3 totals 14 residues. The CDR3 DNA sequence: TGTGCCAGCAGGGGAGAGAAATCGCCCGGGGAGCTGTTTTTT. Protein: CASRGEKSPGELFF.

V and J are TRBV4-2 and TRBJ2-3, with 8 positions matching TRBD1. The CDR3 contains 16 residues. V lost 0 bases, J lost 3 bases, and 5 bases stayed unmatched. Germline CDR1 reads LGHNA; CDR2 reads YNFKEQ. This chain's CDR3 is CASSQDLGQGTDTQYF. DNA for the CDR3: TGTGCCAGCAGCCAAGATCTAGGACAGGGAACAGATACGCAGTATTTT.

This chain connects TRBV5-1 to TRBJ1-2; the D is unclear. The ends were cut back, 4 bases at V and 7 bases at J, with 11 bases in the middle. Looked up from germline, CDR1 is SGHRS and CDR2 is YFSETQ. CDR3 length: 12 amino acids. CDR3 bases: TGCGCCAGCAGCCGGAGTCCGGGTGGCTACACCTTC. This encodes CASSRSPGGYTF.

The CDR3 DNA reads as TGTGCCAGCAGCTTGGCCTCGGCTAGCGCAATGGAGCAGTACTTC. Translated: CASSLASASAMEQYF. V gene TRBV5-4 combines with J gene TRBJ2-7, with D possibly TRBD2 on 6 matching bases. The V end was cut by 0 bases, the J end by 7 bases, with 17 bases between. This CDR3 is built from 15 residues. CDR1 and CDR2 (germline): SGHNT, YYREEE (reference sequence).

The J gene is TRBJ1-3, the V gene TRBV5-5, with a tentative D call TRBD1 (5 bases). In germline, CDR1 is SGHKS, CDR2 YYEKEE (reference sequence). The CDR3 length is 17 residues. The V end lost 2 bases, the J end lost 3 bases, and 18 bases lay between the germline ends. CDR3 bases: TGTGCCAGCAGCTTAAGGCCGGGGGGTTCCTTTGGAAACACCATATATTTT. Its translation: CASSLRPGGSFGNTIYF.

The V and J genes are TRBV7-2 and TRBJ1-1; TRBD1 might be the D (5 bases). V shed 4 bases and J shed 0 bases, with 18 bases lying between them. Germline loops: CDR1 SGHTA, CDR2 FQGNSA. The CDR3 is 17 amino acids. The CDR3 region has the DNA TGTGCCAGCAGCTCACATATGCATCCGGGGGTGAACACTGAAGCTTTCTTT. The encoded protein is CASSSHMHPGVNTEAFF.

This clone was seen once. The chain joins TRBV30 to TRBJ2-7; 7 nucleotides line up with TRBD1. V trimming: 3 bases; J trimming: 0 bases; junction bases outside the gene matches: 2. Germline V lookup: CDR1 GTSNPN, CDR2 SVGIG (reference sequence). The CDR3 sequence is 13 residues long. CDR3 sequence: CAWRGTASYEQYF. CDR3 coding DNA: TGTGCCTGGAGGGGGACAGCCTCCTACGAGCAGTACTTC.

In nucleotides, the CDR3 is TGTGCCAGCAGCCAAAGGACTAGCGGGAGCACAGATACGCAGTATTTT. Translating gives CASSQRTSGSTDTQYF. This chain connects TRBV3-1 (or the pseudogene TRBV3-2) to TRBJ2-3; TRBD2 matches at 11 bases. The V gene's germline CDR1 is LGHDT and CDR2 YNNKEL (reference sequence). This CDR3 is 16 amino acids long. V trimming: 2 bases; J trimming: 0 bases; junction bases outside the gene matches: 1.